These 26 T cell receptor beta chains originate from one sample sequenced in a study of T-cell reconstitution after alpha-beta-depleted transplantation in children. TCRbeta library preparation incorporated unique molecular identifiers. TCRdb reprocessed the PCR reads with MiXCR, giving one entry per CDR3 protein. The top ten clones hold under 45% of a sample with about 610,000 distinct CDR3 sequences, 20% to 30% of them seen once. Sequencing was performed on PBMCs, taken before TCRalphabeta/CD19-depleted stem cell transplant. These receptors all stem from a boy in the first two years of life with Wiskott-Aldrich syndrome, due to receive a stem cell transplant.

There are a few counts of this clonotype. The CDR3 DNA reads TGCGCCAGCAGCTTGGGGACAGGGGTCTATGAGCAGTTCTTC. It is translated as CASSLGTGVYEQFF. This rearrangement joins TRBV5-1 to TRBJ2-1; 9 nucleotides align to TRBD1. V shed 0 bases, J shed 8 bases, and the junction held 3 bases outside the gene matches. The CDR3 is 14 amino acids. The germline V gene has CDR1 SGHRS and CDR2 YFSETQ.

This clonotype came up a few times. The rearrangement joins TRBV9 to TRBJ2-2; the match to TRBD2 covers 9 bases. CDR3 size: 17 residues. V lost 4 bases, J lost 4 bases, and 11 bases stayed unmatched. The V gene's germline CDR1 is SGDLS and CDR2 YYNGEE. The CDR3 region is CASSSRRVAGATGELFF. CDR3 nucleotide sequence: TGTGCCAGCAGCTCGAGGAGGGTAGCGGGAGCCACCGGGGAGCTGTTTTTT.

The J gene is TRBJ2-7, the V gene TRBV28; 9 bases are a match to TRBD1. Losses at the gene ends were 4 bases for V and 0 bases for J; bases not matched to a gene: 13. Per germline, CDR1 MDHEN and CDR2 SYDVKM. The CDR3 has 18 amino acids. CDR3 region: CASSSAFGTGSLSYEQYF. The CDR3 bases are TGTGCCAGCAGTTCTGCTTTTGGGACAGGGTCCCTCTCCTACGAGCAGTACTTC.

The chain links TRBV5-1 to TRBJ2-1; 7 bases map to TRBD2. The junction had 5 bases not matched to a gene; V was cut back by 0 bases and J by 2 bases. The CDR3 loop spans 16 amino acids. Germline-derived CDR1 and CDR2 are SGHRS and YFSETQ. The CDR3 region is CASSLVLGGPYNEQFF. CDR3 sequence (DNA): TGCGCCAGCAGCTTGGTTTTGGGAGGGCCCTACAATGAGCAGTTCTTC.

This clonotype showed up just a few times. The rearrangement joins TRBV7-9 to TRBJ1-5, with D uncertain. Trimming left V 5 bases short and J 3 bases short, with 8 bases between. Germline V gene lookup returns CDR1 SEHNR and CDR2 FQNEAQ (reference sequence). CDR3 length equals 13 residues. The CDR3: CASSPDLNQPQHF. CDR3 nucleotide sequence: TGTGCCAGCAGCCCTGATCTCAATCAGCCCCAGCATTTT.

The rearrangement links TRBV20-1 to TRBJ2-5; 9 bases are a match to TRBD1. V was pared by 4 bases and J by 7 bases, with 10 bases of the junction left unmatched. The CDR3 contains 14 residues. Germline CDR1 DFQATT, CDR2 SNEGSKA (reference sequence). The CDR3 loop is CSATLEGQGGTQYF. The CDR3, as DNA: TGCAGTGCTACCCTGGAGGGACAGGGTGGGACCCAGTACTTC.

This clonotype was seen only a few times. At one end the junction does not follow the germline gene, possibly because of a read error. The gene calls are TRBV7-2 and TRBJ2-1; D is possibly TRBD2 (5 bases). The CDR3 totals 16 residues. Germline CDR1 SGHTA, CDR2 FQGNSA. CDR3 sequence (DNA): TGTGCCAGCAGTCCATATACGGGAAAGCGCTACAATGGGCAGTTCTTC. Residues: CASSPYTGKRYNGQFF. The variable domain in full, completed from reference TRBV7-2 and TRBJ2-1, reads GAGVSQSPSNKVTEKGKDVELRCDPISGHTALYWYRQSLGQGLEFLIYFQGNSAPDKSGLPSDRFSAERTGGSVSTLTIQRTQQEDSAVYLCASSPYTGKRYNGQFFGPGTRLTVL.

This clonotype occurred a few times. V usage is TRBV28 and J usage is TRBJ2-1; D gene uncertain. The CDR3 runs 14 residues. The V end was cut by 3 bases, the J end by 7 bases, with 13 bases between. CDR1 is MDHEN and CDR2 is SYDVKM in the germline V gene. CDR3 coding DNA: TGTGCCAGCAGTTTCGGTCAAGCGTCAAATGAGCAGTTCTTC. Protein: CASSFGQASNEQFF.

This clonotype was detected once. The chain recombines TRBV20-1 with TRBJ2-3, with 7 bases that match TRBD2. The trim removed 6 bases at V and 5 bases at J, leaving 8 bases unmatched. Germline lookup yields CDR1 DFQATT and CDR2 SNEGSKA (reference sequence). This CDR3 has 13 residues. CDR3 residues: CSAIPLAGDTQYF. CDR3 DNA: TGCAGTGCCATCCCCTTAGCGGGAGATACGCAGTATTTT.

This clonotype was found a few times. The genes are TRBV29-1 and TRBJ2-1; 9 bases agree with TRBD1. This CDR3 spans 14 amino acids. V shed 1 base, J shed 8 bases, and the junction held 6 bases outside the gene matches. Germline V gene sequence: CDR1 SQVTM, CDR2 ANQGSEA. The CDR3 spells CSVEGGTGIYEQFF. Written as DNA, the CDR3 is TGCAGCGTTGAAGGCGGGACAGGGATTTATGAGCAGTTCTTC.

The rearrangement joins TRBV28 to TRBJ2-5; D remains ambiguous. The V end was cut by 3 bases, the J end by 0 bases, with 11 bases between. Germline CDR1 MDHEN, CDR2 SYDVKM. The CDR3 spans 15 residues. The CDR3 DNA follows: TGTGCCAGCAGTTTGCCGGCAGCTTACCAAGAGACCCAGTACTTC. Translation gives CASSLPAAYQETQYF.

J is TRBJ2-7 and V is TRBV5-5, with 7 bases aligning to TRBD2. V shed 2 bases and J 0 bases; nucleotides not matched to a gene: 11. The germline gives CDR1 SGHKS, CDR2 YYEKEE (reference sequence). The CDR3 has 17 amino acids. CDR3 region: CASSFGRERGSSYEQYF. DNA for the CDR3: TGTGCCAGCAGCTTTGGGCGCGAGCGGGGTAGCTCCTACGAGCAGTACTTC.

This clonotype was observed a handful of times. The gene calls are TRBV28 and TRBJ2-1; 12 positions match TRBD2. The germline gives CDR1 MDHEN, CDR2 SYDVKM. The CDR3 consists of 16 residues. Trimming removed 3 bases from V and 7 bases from J; junction bases left unmatched: 7. The CDR3 reads CASSFTSSGRANEQFF. Here the CDR3 DNA reads TGTGCCAGCAGTTTTACCTCTAGCGGGAGGGCGAATGAGCAGTTCTTC.

This clonotype was detected many times. The chain uses TRBV5-6 and TRBJ2-1, with a tentative D call TRBD2 (6 bases). Between the trimmed V and J ends, which lost 0 bases and 3 bases, there was a span of 10 bases. CDR1 is SGHDT, CDR2 YYEEEE, per germline. This CDR3 has 15 residues. CDR3 DNA: TGTGCCAGCAGCTTGGTTAGCGGAGGCTACAATGAGCAGTTCTTC. Amino acid sequence: CASSLVSGGYNEQFF.

This clonotype was seen more than once but under ten times. CDR3 amino acids: CSASSRGRIRDTQYF. The CDR3 bases are TGCAGTGCTAGTAGCAGGGGGCGCATTAGAGATACGCAGTATTTT. The chain links TRBV20-1 to TRBJ2-3; TRBD1 agrees at 8 bases. The germline gives CDR1 DFQATT, CDR2 SNEGSKA (reference sequence). Trimming took 3 bases from V and 5 from J; bases not matched to a gene: 10. This CDR3 region has 15 residues.

In this sample, this clonotype turned up a few times. The chain links TRBV24-1 to TRBJ2-5, with 7 bases aligning to TRBD1. With 2 bases clipped from V and 0 bases from J, the junction kept 2 bases outside the gene matches. Germline loops: CDR1 KGHDR, CDR2 SFDVKD. The CDR3 length is 15 residues. CDR3 bases: TGTGCCACCAGTGATTCCAGGGGGTACCAAGAGACCCAGTACTTC. It is translated as CATSDSRGYQETQYF.

The V and J genes are TRBV5-1 and TRBJ2-7; D is unclear. CDR3 size: 15 residues. The V end lost 1 base, the J end lost 0 bases, and 11 bases lay between the germline ends. CDR1 SGHRS and CDR2 YFSETQ come from the germline V gene. CDR3 loop: CASSLYGQDSYEQYF. The CDR3 DNA sequence: TGCGCCAGCAGCTTGTACGGGCAAGACTCCTACGAGCAGTACTTC.

The chain links TRBV12-3 or TRBV12-4 to TRBJ2-5, with 9 bases that match TRBD1. The CDR3 runs to 14 residues. The trim removed 6 bases at V and 5 bases at J, leaving 7 bases unmatched. CDR3 region: CASRPNRGRETQYF. CDR3 in DNA: TGTGCCAGCAGGCCGAACAGGGGGCGGGAGACCCAGTACTTC.

The chain joins TRBV4-2 to TRBJ2-5, with TRBD1 matching 7 bases. Trimming cost V 1 base and J 5 bases; bases outside gene matches: 4. Germline assignment: CDR1 LGHNA and CDR2 YNFKEQ. The CDR3 sequence is 14 residues long. The DNA of the CDR3 is TGTGCCAGCAGCCAAGTCGACAGGGAGGAGACCCAGTACTTC. This gives the protein CASSQVDREETQYF.

The chain combines TRBV5-1 with TRBJ2-5; D is unresolved. CDR1 SGHRS and CDR2 YFSETQ come from the germline V gene. The CDR3 is made up of 13 amino acids. With 1 base removed from V and 1 base from J, the gap between germline ends came to 5 bases. The CDR3 DNA follows: TGCGCCAGCAGCTTGATGCCCCAAGAGACCCAGTACTTC. It specifies CASSLMPQETQYF.

V usage is TRBV30 and J usage is TRBJ2-3; 7 nucleotides match TRBD1. The length of the CDR3 is 15 residues. Germline V gene data show CDR1 as GTSNPN and CDR2 as SVGIG (reference sequence). The J segment lost 6 bases and the V segment lost 2 bases, leaving 11 bases of the junction unmatched. CDR3 region: CAWSIRTGVSDTQYF. CDR3 sequence (DNA): TGTGCCTGGAGTATACGGACAGGCGTAAGCGATACGCAGTATTTT.

V gene TRBV20-1 combines with J gene TRBJ2-7, with 7 nucleotides matching TRBD1. The junction had 12 bases not matched to a gene; V was cut back by 5 bases and J by 5 bases. This CDR3 has 14 amino acids. Germline V gene sequence: CDR1 DFQATT, CDR2 SNEGSKA (reference sequence). CDR3 residues: CSAGLTTGSNEQYF. The CDR3 nucleotides are TGCAGTGCTGGCCTGACGACAGGGTCGAACGAGCAGTACTTC.

The V gene is TRBV4-1, the J gene TRBJ2-7; perhaps TRBD2 as D (5 bases). The V end was cut by 1 base, the J end by 4 bases, with 17 bases between. The germline V gene has CDR1 MGHRA and CDR2 YSYEKL. The CDR3 is 16 amino acids. The CDR3 reads CASSQVLLESAYEQYF. The CDR3 coding sequence is TGCGCCAGCAGCCAAGTTTTACTAGAGTCGGCGTACGAGCAGTACTTC.

This clonotype was observed a handful of times. The V call is TRBV20-1, the J call TRBJ1-1, with D uncertain. Germline V gene sequence: CDR1 DFQATT, CDR2 SNEGSKA (reference sequence). This CDR3 is 13 amino acids long. With 6 bases removed from V and 5 bases from J, the gap between germline ends came to 16 bases. This CDR3 reads CSATRTLDTEAFF. The CDR3, as DNA: TGCAGTGCAACTCGAACCCTGGATACTGAAGCTTTCTTT.

The V call is TRBV4-1, the J call TRBJ1-2; D possibly corresponds to TRBD1 (5 bases). This CDR3 has 14 amino acids. CDR1 MGHRA and CDR2 YSYEKL come from the germline V gene. Deletions cut 1 base from V and 10 bases from J, with 16 bases between. The CDR3 reads CASSQVAGRGDYTF. The DNA for the CDR3 is TGCGCCAGCAGCCAAGTTGCGGGGCGCGGCGACTACACCTTC.

This clonotype appeared a few times. The J gene is TRBJ2-1, the V gene TRBV7-2; 7 bases are a match to TRBD2. V lost 5 bases to trimming and J lost 7 bases; unmatched junction nucleotides: 11. Germline-derived CDR1 and CDR2 are SGHTA and FQGNSA. CDR3 size: 15 residues. CDR3 bases: TGTGCCAGCAGCCCGGGGGGTAGTAGGAAGAATGAGCAGTTCTTC. This sequence encodes CASSPGGSRKNEQFF.